Following are 20 T cell receptor beta chains from one sample sequenced in a study of blood T cell repertoires in COVID-19. Sequencing was performed with immunoSEQ multiplex PCR; in TCRdb, only in-frame clones are kept and a portion is missing. The sample consists of about 73,000 clones, 90% of them appearing once. The sample comprised peripheral blood. These receptor sequences come from a woman of 80 years or more with active or convalescent COVID-19.

This chain connects TRBV4-1 to TRBJ2-7; tentatively, D is TRBD1 (6 bases). Germline V gene sequence: CDR1 MGHRA, CDR2 YSYEKL. The CDR3 sequence is 14 residues long. The V end was cut by 2 bases, the J end by 2 bases, with 10 bases between. The CDR3 nucleotides are TGCGCCAGCAGCCAACCGGGACAAGCCTACGAGCAGTACTTC. Its translation: CASSQPGQAYEQYF.

The chain employs TRBV7-2 and TRBJ2-1, with 9 positions matching TRBD1. After removal of 5 bases from V and 10 bases from J, the junction contained 9 bases not matched to a gene. Germline assignment: CDR1 SGHTA and CDR2 FQGNSA. The CDR3 length is 14 residues. CDR3 sequence: CASSTGTGPREQFF. In DNA form, the CDR3 reads TGTGCCAGCAGCACAGGGACAGGGCCCAGGGAGCAGTTCTTC.

V usage is TRBV7-2 and J usage is TRBJ1-1; tentative D call: TRBD1 (5 bases). The CDR3 runs 15 residues. Trimming shortened V by 1 base and J by 0 bases, and 9 bases separated the two germline ends. Germline V gene lookup returns CDR1 SGHTA and CDR2 FQGNSA. CDR3 sequence (DNA): TGTGCCAGCAGCTTAGTGGGCAGGGTGAACACTGAAGCTTTCTTT. This encodes CASSLVGRVNTEAFF.

The rearrangement links TRBV5-4 to TRBJ1-2; unclear D gene. The V end lost 4 bases, the J end lost 8 bases, and 21 bases lay between the germline ends. In germline, CDR1 is SGHNT, CDR2 YYREEE (reference sequence). This CDR3 is 15 amino acids long. The CDR3 DNA sequence: TGTGCCAGCAGCCGTGGTATGGAGGGCTACGGGGGCTACACCTTC. It specifies CASSRGMEGYGGYTF.

J is TRBJ1-1 and V is TRBV7-9, with unresolved D. The V end was cut by 0 bases, the J end by 1 base, with 9 bases between. The germline gives CDR1 SEHNR, CDR2 FQNEAQ (reference sequence). CDR3 size: 15 residues. The DNA for the CDR3 is TGTGCCAGCAGCTTAGCGTTGGCGGGGAACACTGAAGCTTTCTTT. This translates into CASSLALAGNTEAFF.

Here the CDR3 DNA reads TGTGCCAGCAGCAAAGTCCCCAGGGGGTGCAACTACTATGGCTACACCTTC. It is translated as CASSKVPRGCNYYGYTF. The V gene is TRBV21-1, the J gene TRBJ1-2; the table's D call, TRBD1, was not checked against the DNA. TRBV21-1 is a pseudogene. The CDR3 runs to 17 residues.

The gene calls are TRBV7-2 and TRBJ2-3; TRBD2 matches 8 bases. The CDR3 consists of 16 residues. The germline gives CDR1 SGHTA, CDR2 FQGNSA. With V trimmed by 5 bases and J by 1 base, 8 bases remained unmatched. CDR3 sequence reads: CASSIRAGGGTDTQYF. The CDR3 region has the DNA TGTGCCAGCAGCATCAGGGCGGGGGGCGGCACAGATACGCAGTATTTT. Complete variable domain (other parts from reference TRBV7-2 and TRBJ2-3): GAGVSQSPSNKVTEKGKDVELRCDPISGHTALYWYRQSLGQGLEFLIYFQGNSAPDKSGLPSDRFSAERTGGSVSTLTIQRTQQEDSAVYLCASSIRAGGGTDTQYFGPGTRLTVL.

This chain uses TRBV27 with TRBJ1-2; possibly TRBD1 for D (6 bases). The CDR3 runs 16 residues. V dropped 6 bases and J dropped 4 bases, with 21 bases sitting between them. Germline V gene sequence: CDR1 MNHEY, CDR2 SMNVEV (reference sequence). The CDR3 here is CASSPNGEGQRYGYTF. The CDR3 nucleotides read TGTGCCAGCAGCCCCAACGGGGAAGGACAGCGCTATGGCTACACCTTC.

V and J are TRBV7-3 and TRBJ2-5; 7 bases match TRBD1. The CDR3 extends over 13 amino acids. V shed 5 bases and J 4 bases; nucleotides not matched to a gene: 4. Germline loops: CDR1 SGHTA, CDR2 FQGTGA. CDR3 nucleotides: TGTGCCAGCAGCAGAACAGGGGTAGAGACCCAGTACTTC. It codes for CASSRTGVETQYF.

The count of this clone is one. V and J are TRBV10-3 and TRBJ2-1; TRBD1 might be the D (5 bases). Germline V gives CDR1 ENHRY, CDR2 SYGVKD. Trimming removed 7 bases from V and 4 bases from J, with 11 bases in between. The CDR3 is 13 residues long. CDR3 bases: TGTGCCATCAATACGGACACTTACAATGAGCAGTTCTTC. Translating gives CAINTDTYNEQFF.

Remarks on this clone: Compared with germline, one end of the junction differs, possibly owing to a read error. This rearrangement joins TRBV6-2 or TRBV6-3 to TRBJ2-4; 11 nucleotides match TRBD1. CDR3 length equals 14 residues. Per germline, CDR1 MNHEY and CDR2 SVGEGT. This CDR3 reads CASSSGTGGRVIFF. In nucleotides, the CDR3 is TGTGCCAGCAGTTCCGGGACAGGGGGTCGGGTCATTTTCTTC.

The chain links TRBV10-1 to TRBJ2-1, with a possible D match to TRBD1 (6 bases). Germline V gene sequence: CDR1 WNHNN, CDR2 SYGVQD (reference sequence). There are 14 residues in the CDR3. V dropped 8 bases and J dropped 9 bases, with 20 bases sitting between them. CDR3 sequence reads: CASLRGKRLTEQFF. CDR3 nucleotide sequence: TGCGCCAGCTTGAGGGGGAAAAGGTTGACTGAGCAGTTCTTC.

The chain couples TRBV4-2 to TRBJ1-2; tentatively, D is TRBD1 (5 bases). CDR1 and CDR2 (germline): LGHNA, YNFKEQ. Between the trimmed V and J ends, which lost 0 bases and 7 bases, there was a span of 9 bases. This CDR3 region has 13 residues. Written as DNA, the CDR3 is TGTGCCAGCAGCCAAGATCCAGGGTTTGGCTACACCTTC. Translated, it gives CASSQDPGFGYTF.

The chain is built from TRBV7-8 and TRBJ1-1, with D unresolved. V shed 7 bases and J shed 4 bases, with 19 bases lying between them. This CDR3 contains 15 residues. The V gene's germline CDR1 is SGHVS and CDR2 FQNEAQ. The CDR3 loop reads CASTAASSGGTEAFF. The CDR3 DNA follows: TGTGCCAGCACCGCGGCCAGTTCGGGAGGCACTGAAGCTTTCTTT. Based on the CDR3 plus reference TRBV7-8 and TRBJ1-1, the full variable domain is GAGVSQSPRYKVAKRGQDVALRCDPISGHVSLFWYQQALGQGPEFLTYFQNEAQLDKSGLPSDRFFAERPEGSVSTLKIQRTQQEDSAVYLCASTAASSGGTEAFFGQGTRLTVV.

The chain joins TRBV7-2 to TRBJ2-2; D uncertain. In germline, CDR1 is SGHTA, CDR2 FQGNSA. The ends were cut back, 1 base at V and 4 bases at J, with 7 bases in the middle. The CDR3 is 14 residues long. CDR3 sequence (DNA): TGTGCCAGCAGCTTAGGCGGTAGCACCGGGGAGCTGTTTTTT. As protein: CASSLGGSTGELFF.

In nucleotides, the CDR3 is TGCGCCAGCAGCTTAGGCGGGGGGCAGGGTGAAGCTTTCTTT. Residues: CASSLGGGQGEAFF. V and J are TRBV5-1 and TRBJ1-1, with D tentatively TRBD1 (6 bases). The V end was cut by 2 bases, the J end by 7 bases, with 15 bases between. The CDR3 has 14 amino acids. Germline V lookup: CDR1 SGHRS, CDR2 YFSETQ. Using reference TRBV5-1 and TRBJ1-1 for the parts outside the CDR3, the full variable domain is KAGVTQTPRYLIKTRGQQVTLSCSPISGHRSVSWYQQTPGQGLQFLFEYFSETQRNKGNFPGRFSGRQFSNSRSEMNVSTLELGDSALYLCASSLGGGQGEAFFGQGTRLTVV.

The chain joins TRBV29-1 to TRBJ2-1; TRBD2 matches 8 bases. The CDR3 length is 13 residues. Looked up from germline, CDR1 is SQVTM and CDR2 is ANQGSEA. The trim removed 7 bases at V and 4 bases at J, leaving 6 bases unmatched. The CDR3 DNA reads as TGCAGCGCGACTAGCGAGGTATACAATGAGCAGTTCTTC. Translated: CSATSEVYNEQFF.

This clone was observed once. This rearrangement joins TRBV27 to TRBJ2-1; 9 bases are a match to TRBD2. V was pared by 6 bases and J by 1 base, with 4 bases of the junction left unmatched. Germline CDR1 is MNHEY and CDR2 is SMNVEV (reference sequence). CDR3 length: 15 amino acids. CDR3 bases: TGTGCCAGCAGCCGTCTAGCGGGGTCCTACAATGAGCAGTTCTTC. Protein: CASSRLAGSYNEQFF.

The sample holds one count of this clone. This sequence joins TRBV6-6 and TRBJ1-1; 8 nucleotides agree with TRBD1. The CDR3 is 16 amino acids. CDR1 is MNHNY, CDR2 SVGAGI, per germline (reference sequence). Unmatched junction bases numbered 12, after V lost 6 bases and J lost 3 bases. The CDR3 protein is CASRMLQGARDTEAFF. Written as DNA, the CDR3 is TGTGCCAGCAGGATGCTTCAGGGGGCGCGGGACACTGAAGCTTTCTTT.

This chain connects TRBV19 to TRBJ1-6; D not certain. V dropped 8 bases and J dropped 5 bases, with 10 bases sitting between them. This CDR3 is built from 13 residues. Germline lookup yields CDR1 LNHDA and CDR2 SQIVND (reference sequence). CDR3 amino acids: CASSAGNNSPLHF. CDR3 in DNA: TGTGCCAGTTCCGCAGGAAATAATTCACCCCTCCACTTT.